This T cell receptor (beta chain) appears in the sequencing data of a study of vaccination effects on CD4 cells after COVID-19. About the research overall: ViraFEST used viral peptide pools to expand antigen-specific CD4+ T cells before sequencing. Post-vaccine sampling occurred a median 72 days after the second dose. The researchers cultured fewer than 2.5 million PBMC per well with around 9.2 IU/ml IL-2 and approximately 10 ug/ml peptides.

This CDR3 is 16 amino acids long. CDR1 and CDR2 (germline): SGHRS, YFSETQ. The V and J ends lost 4 bases and 4 bases, in that order; junction bases with no gene match: 12. Culturing for around ten days preceded CD4+ T cell isolation. BNT162b2 vaccine or mRNA-1273 vaccine was given to participants in two doses. Half the medium was swapped for IL-2 medium on days 3 and 7. This clone was observed a single time. Its antigen is as yet unknown. TCRdb's table, derived via immunoSEQ multiplex PCR, lists solely in-frame clones and lacks some. The sample records approximately 47,000 clones, about three quarters being singletons.

The chain links TRBV5-1 to TRBJ2-5, with 8 bases lining up with TRBD2. The receptor comes from a human donor who received a COVID-19 vaccine. Sequenced here: CD4+ T cells from PBMCs cultured without peptide, sampled after COVID-19 vaccination. The CDR3 coding sequence is TGCGCCAGCAGCCGGTGGGCCGGGGGGGGCGCAGAGACCCAGTACTTC. Translated: CASSRWAGGGAETQYF.